The subject of this entry is one T cell receptor beta chain. The data stem from a study of blood T cell repertoires in COVID-19. Per germline, CDR1 KGHDR and CDR2 SFDVKD. This CDR3 comprises 16 residues. J was trimmed by 4 bases and V by 3 bases; bases with no gene match: 7. As handled by the study authors: The authors estimated nucleated cell counts from reference gene primer amplification. The assay was immunoSEQ multiplex PCR, and TCRdb's table has in-frame clones only and misses some. V, J and clone size were drawn from that table, and D and trimming were deduced from the DNA. There are approximately 59,000 clones in the sample; about 84% occur only once, and roughly 4.7% lies in the top ten.

The chain couples TRBV24-1 to TRBJ1-3; 8 bases match TRBD1. Sequencing was performed on peripheral blood. This clonotype originated in a man aged 40-49 years with active COVID-19. The CDR3 spells CATSDAGQGEGNTIYF. The CDR3 DNA sequence: TGTGCCACCAGTGATGCAGGACAGGGAGAGGGAAACACCATATATTTT.